What follows are 29 T cell receptor beta chains derived from one specimen sequenced in a study of a mutant IDH1 vaccine in newly diagnosed glioma. Method: immunoSEQ multiplex PCR; TCRdb's copy keeps in-frame clones and lacks some. The repertoire holds roughly 51,000 clones, about nine tenths seen once, with less than 3% in the top ten. Time point indicated: baseline, week 1 (first vaccination visit). Treatment of the sample: pre-vaccination baseline after standard-of-care therapy. This sample comprised PBMCs, obtained from a glioma patient treated with radiotherapy, temozolomide or both. Receptor source: a man aged 35 to 55 with glioma.

The chain uses TRBV7-2 and TRBJ2-7; possible D gene TRBD1, 6 bases. The germline V gene encodes CDR1 SGHTA and CDR2 FQGNSA. The CDR3 loop spans 13 amino acids. V was shortened by 5 bases and J by 4 bases, with 12 bases between the two germline ends. The CDR3 DNA sequence: TGTGCCAGCAGCGCAGTTAGGGGGTACGAGCAGTACTTC. Its translation: CASSAVRGYEQYF.

This clone is deemed medium-sized. V and J are TRBV9 and TRBJ2-7; 11 bases are shared with TRBD2. The germline V gene encodes CDR1 SGDLS and CDR2 YYNGEE. This CDR3 comprises 15 residues. J was trimmed by 3 bases and V by 5 bases; bases with no gene match: 7. CDR3 nucleotide sequence: TGTGCCAGCAGTCCGGGACTAGCGGTTCTCTACGAGCAGTACTTC. The encoded protein is CASSPGLAVLYEQYF.

The chain uses TRBV10-3 and TRBJ2-7; 11 bases map to TRBD2. The CDR3 sequence is 14 residues long. V shed 5 bases and J 4 bases; nucleotides not matched to a gene: 4. Germline CDR1 is ENHRY and CDR2 is SYGVKD. CDR3 sequence: CAISSGTSGYEQYF. CDR3 coding DNA: TGTGCCATCAGTTCCGGGACTAGCGGTTACGAGCAGTACTTC.

The V and J genes are TRBV19 and TRBJ2-7; TRBD1 aligns across 7 bases. Trimming at V came to 4 bases and at J to 5 bases, leaving 5 bases not matched to a gene. Germline assignment: CDR1 LNHDA and CDR2 SQIVND (reference sequence). The CDR3 is 13 residues long. The CDR3 loop reads CASSRQGYHEQYF. The CDR3 DNA is TGTGCCAGTAGTAGACAGGGATACCACGAGCAGTACTTC.

This clone was detected once. J is TRBJ1-1 and V is TRBV6-1; D may be TRBD1 (6 bases). V shed 3 bases and J shed 1 base, with 9 bases lying between them. Germline-derived CDR1 and CDR2 are MNHNS and SASEGT. This CDR3 region has 14 residues. CDR3 in DNA: TGTGCCAGCAGTGAGTGGACAGAGAACACTGAAGCTTTCTTT. It yields the protein CASSEWTENTEAFF.

The rearrangement links TRBV14 to TRBJ1-2; D is ambiguous. V lost 4 bases, J lost 3 bases, and 6 bases lay in between. The CDR3 consists of 12 residues. Germline V gives CDR1 SGHDN, CDR2 FVKESK. The CDR3 spells CASSRSYYGYTF. The CDR3 region has the DNA TGTGCCAGCAGCCGGTCCTACTATGGCTACACCTTC.

This clone has a single count. The chain carries TRBV19 and TRBJ2-6; D gene unclear. The germline CDR1 and CDR2 sequences are LNHDA and SQIVND (reference sequence). V lost 4 bases and J lost 0, with 7 bases in between. This CDR3 has 15 residues. The CDR3 spells CASSKESSGANVLTF. Written as DNA, the CDR3 is TGTGCCAGTAGTAAAGAGTCCTCTGGGGCCAACGTCCTGACTTTC.

The chain couples TRBV28 to TRBJ2-7, with TRBD1 as a possible D gene (6 bases). This CDR3 has 17 residues. In germline, CDR1 is MDHEN, CDR2 SYDVKM. Trimming left V 3 bases short and J 0 bases short, with 18 bases between. CDR3 loop: CASSFQILTGSSYEQYF. In DNA, the CDR3 is TGTGCCAGCAGTTTCCAAATCCTTACAGGGAGCTCCTACGAGCAGTACTTC.

The chain recombines TRBV6-5 with TRBJ2-1; 12 bases match TRBD2. Looked up from germline, CDR1 is MNHEY and CDR2 is SVGAGI. V dropped 7 bases and J dropped 8; count of bases not matched to a gene: 6. This CDR3 region has 14 residues. In DNA, the CDR3 is TGTGCCAGCACTCTGACTAGCGGGAGTTATGAGCAGTTCTTC. This translates into CASTLTSGSYEQFF.

The chain has TRBV7-2 and TRBJ2-7, with D possibly being TRBD2 (5 bases). The V gene lost 3 bases and the J gene lost 1 base, with 7 bases spanning the gap. Germline CDR1 SGHTA, CDR2 FQGNSA. The CDR3 length is 13 residues. The CDR3 sequence: CASSFSGSYEQYF. CDR3 nucleotide sequence: TGTGCCAGCAGCTTCAGCGGATCCTACGAGCAGTACTTC.

The genes are TRBV29-1 and TRBJ2-7; D uncertain. V lost 5 bases and J 0 bases, leaving 14 bases between the germline ends. Germline V gene sequence: CDR1 SQVTM, CDR2 ANQGSEA. The CDR3 spans 14 residues. DNA for the CDR3: TGCAGCGTTTTAACAGTCTATACCTCCTACGAGCAGTACTTC. This sequence encodes CSVLTVYTSYEQYF.

The rearrangement uses TRBV11-2 and TRBJ1-5; a possible D gene is TRBD1 (5 bases). Trimming removed 6 bases from V and 2 bases from J, with 8 bases in between. There are 13 residues in the CDR3. Per the germline V gene, CDR1 is SGHAT and CDR2 is FQNNGV. The CDR3 loop is CASRGDGNQPQHF. In nucleotides, the CDR3 is TGTGCCAGCAGAGGGGACGGCAATCAGCCCCAGCATTTT.

J is TRBJ1-1 and V is TRBV7-9; D unresolved. The germline CDR1 and CDR2 sequences are SEHNR and FQNEAQ (reference sequence). The CDR3 has 14 residues. V gave up 3 bases and J gave up 0 bases, with 8 bases separating them. The CDR3 bases are TGTGCCAGCAGCTTGTTAGGGATGAACACTGAAGCTTTCTTT. Its protein product is CASSLLGMNTEAFF. The full variable domain, its missing parts supplied by reference TRBV7-9 and TRBJ1-1, is DTGVSQNPRHKITKRGQNVTFRCDPISEHNRLYWYRQTLGQGPEFLTYFQNEAQLEKSRLLSDRFSAERPKGSFSTLEIQRTEQGDSAMYLCASSLLGMNTEAFFGQGTRLTVV.

V is TRBV6-5 and J is TRBJ2-3; D remains ambiguous. The V end lost 6 bases, the J end lost 6 bases, and 7 bases lay between the germline ends. Germline assignment: CDR1 MNHEY and CDR2 SVGAGI. This CDR3 has 11 amino acids. The CDR3 nucleotides read TGTGCCAGCAGGGAGACGGATACGCAGTATTTT. It is translated as CASRETDTQYF.

The V and J genes are TRBV9 and TRBJ2-7, with D maybe TRBD2 (5 bases). Germline values: CDR1 SGDLS, CDR2 YYNGEE. Trimming cost V 1 base and J 2 bases, with 10 bases left between them. The CDR3 has 14 amino acids. CDR3 loop: CASSVYEGAYEQYF. DNA of the CDR3: TGTGCCAGCAGCGTATATGAGGGCGCCTACGAGCAGTACTTC.

The gene calls are TRBV7-6 and TRBJ1-1, with D possibly matching TRBD1 (5 bases). Germline CDR1 and CDR2: SGHVS and FNYEAQ. The CDR3 is 12 residues long. The V end lost 5 bases, the J end lost 5 bases, and 9 bases lay between the germline ends. CDR3 nucleotides: TGTGCCAGCAGCCGAGAGGGGACTGAAGCTTTCTTT. Protein: CASSREGTEAFF.

Only one count was recorded for this clone. The genes are TRBV7-9 and TRBJ2-7, with D possibly matching TRBD2 (6 bases). The CDR3 runs to 15 residues. Germline CDR1 is SEHNR and CDR2 is FQNEAQ (reference sequence). V shed 5 bases and J shed 6 bases, with 20 bases lying between them. CDR3 residues: CASSPKLRLGAEQYF. CDR3 nucleotides: TGTGCCAGCAGCCCCAAGTTAAGACTAGGGGCCGAGCAGTACTTC.

The chain joins TRBV5-4 to TRBJ2-5, with D unclear. The V end lost 4 bases, the J end lost 3 bases, and 13 bases lay between the germline ends. CDR1 is SGHNT and CDR2 is YYREEE in the germline V gene (reference sequence). The CDR3 has 14 amino acids. CDR3 in DNA: TGTGCCAGCAGCAAATTAGGGTCCGAAGAGACCCAGTACTTC. It codes for CASSKLGSEETQYF. The full variable domain, in which reference TRBV5-4 and TRBJ2-5 provide the parts outside the CDR3, is ETGVTQSPTHLIKTRGQQVTLRCSSQSGHNTVSWYQQALGQGPQFIFQYYREEENGRGNFPPRFSGLQFPNYSSELNVNALELDDSALYLCASSKLGSEETQYFGPGTRLLVL.

The rearrangement uses TRBV5-7 and TRBJ2-1; 9 bases agree with TRBD2. TRBV5-7 is an ORF for which the function is uncertain. CDR3 size: 17 residues. V was clipped by 0 bases and J by 2 bases; unmatched bases: 6. In DNA form, the CDR3 reads TGTGCCAGCAGCTTGGCCATGGCTAGCGGGACCTACAATGAGCAGTTCTTC. Its translation: CASSLAMASGTYNEQFF.

The gene calls are TRBV5-5 and TRBJ1-2; no firm D call. Trimming took 0 bases from V and 2 from J, leaving 5 bases between them. The CDR3 covers 13 residues. Looked up from germline, CDR1 is SGHKS and CDR2 is YYEKEE (reference sequence). The CDR3 loop reads CASSLGENYGYTF. The CDR3, as DNA: TGTGCCAGCAGCTTGGGAGAGAACTATGGCTACACCTTC.

The chain recombines TRBV18 with TRBJ2-1; TRBD2 agrees at 13 bases. Germline CDR1 KGHSH, CDR2 LQKENI. J gave up 9 bases and V 8 bases, and 10 bases lay outside the gene matches. The CDR3 loop spans 15 amino acids. CDR3 nucleotides: TGTGCCAGCCTAACTAGCGGGAGGGCCGAGGTTGAGCAGTTCTTC. As protein: CASLTSGRAEVEQFF.

This clone was seen a few times. V gene TRBV10-3 combines with J gene TRBJ1-6; D is ambiguous. The CDR3 has 15 amino acids. V dropped 4 bases and J dropped 4 bases, with 11 bases sitting between them. Germline V gives CDR1 ENHRY, CDR2 SYGVKD. The CDR3 DNA reads as TGTGCCATCAGTGGCGGAGAGTTTTATAATTCACCCCTCCACTTT. Protein: CAISGGEFYNSPLHF.

This sequence joins TRBV13 and TRBJ2-1; 8 nucleotides line up with TRBD1. This CDR3 has 13 amino acids. The J segment lost 10 bases and the V segment lost 4 bases, leaving 6 bases of the junction unmatched. Per germline, CDR1 PRHDT and CDR2 FYEKMQ (reference sequence). The CDR3 here is CASSSTGEGEQFF. In DNA form, the CDR3 reads TGTGCCAGCAGCTCGACAGGGGAAGGGGAGCAGTTCTTC.

The chain uses TRBV7-8 and TRBJ2-7, with 15 bases lining up with TRBD2. The germline gives CDR1 SGHVS, CDR2 FQNEAQ. The CDR3 is 18 residues long. Trimming at V came to 5 bases and at J to 3 bases, leaving 11 bases not matched to a gene. The CDR3 protein is CASSLPGTSGRRDYEQYF. The CDR3 DNA follows: TGTGCCAGCAGCCTGCCGGGGACTAGCGGGAGGAGGGACTACGAGCAGTACTTC.

The J gene is TRBJ2-1, the V gene TRBV7-2; unclear D gene. The germline gives CDR1 SGHTA, CDR2 FQGNSA. V was pared by 6 bases and J by 12 bases, with 15 bases between. The CDR3 is 12 residues long. The CDR3 DNA reads TGTGCCAGCAGAGCACCGTCCGGTAGGCAGTTCTTC. This sequence encodes CASRAPSGRQFF.

V usage is TRBV6-1 and J usage is TRBJ1-5; a weak D match, TRBD1 (6 bases). CDR3 length: 15 residues. Germline CDR1 and CDR2: MNHNS and SASEGT. Deletions cut 7 bases from V and 0 bases from J, with 13 bases between. The CDR3: CASIQGLYSNQPQHF. The CDR3 DNA follows: TGTGCCAGCATTCAGGGGCTCTATAGCAATCAGCCCCAGCATTTT.

This clone came up a few times. This chain joins TRBV6-5 and TRBJ2-5, with a tentative D call TRBD2 (6 bases). The germline V gene encodes CDR1 MNHEY and CDR2 SVGAGI. Trimming stripped 5 bases from V and 1 base from J, with 11 bases between. This CDR3 contains 14 residues. The CDR3 sequence is CASSKGTSQETQYF. CDR3 DNA: TGTGCCAGCAGTAAGGGGACTTCCCAAGAGACCCAGTACTTC.

V is TRBV7-9 and J is TRBJ2-1; 8 nucleotides align to TRBD2. J gave up 7 bases and V 3 bases, and 5 bases lay outside the gene matches. The CDR3 has 14 residues. Germline lookup yields CDR1 SEHNR and CDR2 FQNEAQ (reference sequence). In nucleotides, the CDR3 is TGTGCCAGCAGCTTCGCGGGAGGAACAAATGAGCAGTTCTTC. Amino acid sequence: CASSFAGGTNEQFF.

This clone turned up a few times. The chain combines TRBV7-9 with TRBJ2-7; the match to TRBD2 covers 10 bases. The junction had 7 bases not matched to a gene; V was cut back by 5 bases and J by 3 bases. The CDR3 sequence is 15 residues long. Germline V gene sequence: CDR1 SEHNR, CDR2 FQNEAQ (reference sequence). The CDR3 DNA reads TGTGCCAGCAGCGACCGGACTAGCGGAGACTACGAGCAGTACTTC. Protein sequence: CASSDRTSGDYEQYF.